The rows below give T cell receptor beta chains drawn from one sample of a study of cytomegalovirus exposure and HLA in healthy donors. Produced via immunoSEQ multiplex PCR; TCRdb's table is partial and in-frame only. Altogether about 95,000 clones are present, approximately 80% being singletons, with the ten largest covering less than 5%. The specimen sequenced was PBMCs. The receptors here all came from a woman between 35 and 50 years old in good health and CMV-seronegative. Each CDR3 is given with its conserved first and last residue.

J gene | V gene | CDR3 protein
TRBJ2-7 | TRBV28 | CASSSPGDPSYEQYF
TRBJ1-4 | TRBV29-1 | CSVASNEKLFF
TRBJ2-5 | TRBV11-3 | CASSYGQGIRETQYF
TRBJ2-7 | TRBV2 | CASRLQESSYEQYF
TRBJ1-5 | TRBV4-3 | CASSQDRSGQAGNQPQHF
TRBJ2-6 | TRBV6-1 | CASSAYGSGANVLTF
TRBJ2-5 | TRBV7-8 | CASSPVGGETQYF
TRBJ1-2 | TRBV6-6 | CASMGGPETNYGYTF
TRBJ2-1 | TRBV19 | CASSSRQGAAYNEQFF
TRBJ1-1 | TRBV6-5 | CASKNSGVGNTEAFF
TRBJ2-3 | TRBV9 | CASSVHTSTDTQYF
TRBJ1-6 | TRBV19 | CASSMRTGQSSYNSPLHF
TRBJ1-5 | TRBV19 | CASSPGVNTQPQHF
TRBJ1-1 | TRBV29-1 | CSVEAWDRGQDTEAFF
TRBJ2-5 | TRBV7-9 | CASSSSRGNENQETQYF
TRBJ2-1 | TRBV27 | CASRGTSLAGEQFF
TRBJ1-5 | TRBV27 | CASSGLGNQPQHF
TRBJ1-1 | TRBV5-1 | CASSLGPVGAQGEAFF
TRBJ1-2 | TRBV5-1 | CASSLNRGSNGYTF
TRBJ2-1 | TRBV30 | CAWTKLGAGEQFF
TRBJ1-2 | TRBV6-5 | CASSYSGRVVNGYTF
TRBJ2-7 | TRBV4-1 | CASSQDWAASGGVEQYF
TRBJ2-3 | TRBV6-1 | CASSDRDRKHTDTQYF
TRBJ2-7 | TRBV7-9 | CASSLETGWYHEQYF
TRBJ2-1 | TRBV5-1 | CASSPGQAYNEQFF
TRBJ1-1 | TRBV12-1 | CATTQENTEAFF
TRBJ2-1 | TRBV7-9 | CASSLVEYNEQFF
TRBJ1-5 | TRBV6-5 | CASSYSGSNQPQHF
TRBJ2-2 | TRBV5-6 | CASSSDRGLSPGELFF
TRBJ2-7 | TRBV2 | CASKLGAVEQYF
TRBJ2-7 | TRBV2 | CAIPVPGQGSPDLYEQYF
TRBJ2-1 | TRBV7-9 | CASSSLPSGTYNEQFF
TRBJ1-2 | TRBV7-9 | CASSLARTGSYTF
TRBJ1-5 | TRBV19 | CASRDRGSQPQHF
TRBJ2-6 | TRBV28 | CASSYRDREFLTF
TRBJ2-1 | TRBV7-9 | CASSHRGDEQFF
TRBJ2-1 | TRBV11-3 | CASSSGRGGYNEQFF
TRBJ2-7 | TRBV5-1 | CASSWGLAGGYEQYF
TRBJ2-5 | TRBV5-5 | CASRKLLAGVGETQYF
TRBJ1-2 | TRBV4-3 | CASSQDRTDGFYTF
TRBJ1-5 | TRBV7-9 | CASSARTGESNQPQHF
TRBJ1-6 | TRBV7-9 | CASSIQGVGSPLHF
TRBJ2-2 | TRBV7-2 | CASSFAVAGGSGELFF
TRBJ2-3 | TRBV29-1 | CSVEAGTSGEVTQYF
TRBJ2-7 | TRBV30 | CAWSRDNPYEQYF